This TCR beta chain was retrieved from a study of blood T cells in healthy people across ages. Trimming took 2 bases from V and 6 from J, leaving 11 bases between them. This CDR3 spans 14 amino acids. CDR1 and CDR2 (germline): SGHTA, FQGNSA. This clonotype was picked up a small number of times. A J-beta primer mix and a sample-barcoded 5' primer were used in a second PCR of roughly 6 to 12 cycles. TCRdb reprocessed the 5' RACE reads via MiXCR and lists one record per CDR3 protein. The data contain 780,000 or so distinct CDR3 sequences, roughly 50% of them singletons. Input material: blood. The receptor's source is a man of 80 years or more in good health. The chain joins TRBV7-2 to TRBJ2-1; D is unresolved. CDR3 in DNA: TGTGCCAGCAGCTTACGGCTGGGTTTCAATGAGCAGTTCTTC. Translation: CASSLRLGFNEQFF.